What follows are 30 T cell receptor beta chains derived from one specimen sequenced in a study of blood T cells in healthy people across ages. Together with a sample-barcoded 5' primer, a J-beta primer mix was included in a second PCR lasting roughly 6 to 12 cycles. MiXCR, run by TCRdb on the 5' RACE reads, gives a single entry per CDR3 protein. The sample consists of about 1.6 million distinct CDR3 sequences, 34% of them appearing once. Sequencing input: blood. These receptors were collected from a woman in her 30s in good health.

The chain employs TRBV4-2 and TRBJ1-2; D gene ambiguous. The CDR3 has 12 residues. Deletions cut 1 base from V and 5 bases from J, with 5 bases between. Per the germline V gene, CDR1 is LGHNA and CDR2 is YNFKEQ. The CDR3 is CASSQVSYGYTF. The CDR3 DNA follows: TGTGCCAGCAGCCAAGTGAGTTATGGCTACACCTTC.

The CDR3 region is CASSQRPMNTEAFF. CDR3 coding DNA: TGTGCCAGCAGTCAGCGACCAATGAACACTGAAGCTTTCTTT. The chain carries TRBV27 and TRBJ1-1; D gene ambiguous. The CDR3 extends over 14 amino acids. Per germline, CDR1 MNHEY and CDR2 SMNVEV (reference sequence). V lost 5 bases and J 0 bases, leaving 10 bases between the germline ends.

CDR3 in DNA: TGTGCCAGCAGCGGCCGACAGGGGAAGGTGAACACTGAAGCTTTCTTT. This codes for CASSGRQGKVNTEAFF. This chain links TRBV21-1 with TRBJ1-1; no check of the table's D call, TRBD1, against the DNA was made. TRBV21-1 is described as a pseudogene. The CDR3 contains 16 residues.

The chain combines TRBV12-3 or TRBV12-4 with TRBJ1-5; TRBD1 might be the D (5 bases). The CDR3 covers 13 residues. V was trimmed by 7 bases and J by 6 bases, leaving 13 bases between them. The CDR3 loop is CASNPSGSQPQHF. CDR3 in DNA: TGTGCCAGCAACCCTTCAGGGAGTCAGCCCCAGCATTTT.

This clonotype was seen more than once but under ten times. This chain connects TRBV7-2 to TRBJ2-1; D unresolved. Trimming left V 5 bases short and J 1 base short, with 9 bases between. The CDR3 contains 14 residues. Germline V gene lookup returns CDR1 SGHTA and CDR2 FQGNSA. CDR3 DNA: TGTGCCAGCAGCCCCAACCTGTCCTACAATGAGCAGTTCTTC. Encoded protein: CASSPNLSYNEQFF.

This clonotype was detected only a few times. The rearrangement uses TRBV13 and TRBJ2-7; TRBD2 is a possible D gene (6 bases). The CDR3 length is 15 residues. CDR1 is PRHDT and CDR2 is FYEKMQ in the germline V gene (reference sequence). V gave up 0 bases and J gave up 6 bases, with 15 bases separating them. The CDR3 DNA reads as TGTGCCAGCAGCTTAGGCGGCGGGACCGCTCGCGAGCAGTACTTC. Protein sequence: CASSLGGGTAREQYF.

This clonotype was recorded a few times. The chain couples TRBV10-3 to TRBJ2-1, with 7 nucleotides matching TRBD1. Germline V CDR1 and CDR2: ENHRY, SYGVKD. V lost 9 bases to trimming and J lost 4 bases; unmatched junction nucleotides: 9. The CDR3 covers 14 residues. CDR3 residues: CAIATGALYNEQFF. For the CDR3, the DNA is TGTGCCATTGCTACAGGGGCTCTATACAATGAGCAGTTCTTC.

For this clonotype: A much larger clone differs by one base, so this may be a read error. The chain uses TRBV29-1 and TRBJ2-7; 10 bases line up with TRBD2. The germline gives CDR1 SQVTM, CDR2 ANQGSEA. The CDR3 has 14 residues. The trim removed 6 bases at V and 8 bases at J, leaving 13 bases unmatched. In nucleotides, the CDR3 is TGCAGCGTCCTTGGACTAGCGGAGCCTTACAAGCAGTACTTC. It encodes CSVLGLAEPYKQYF.

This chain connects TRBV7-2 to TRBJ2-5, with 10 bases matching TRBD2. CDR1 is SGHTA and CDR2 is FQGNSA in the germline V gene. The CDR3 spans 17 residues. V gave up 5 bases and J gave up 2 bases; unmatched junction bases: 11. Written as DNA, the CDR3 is TGTGCCAGCAGCCAGCGCTGGGGACTAGCGTCTCAAGAGACCCAGTACTTC. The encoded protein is CASSQRWGLASQETQYF.

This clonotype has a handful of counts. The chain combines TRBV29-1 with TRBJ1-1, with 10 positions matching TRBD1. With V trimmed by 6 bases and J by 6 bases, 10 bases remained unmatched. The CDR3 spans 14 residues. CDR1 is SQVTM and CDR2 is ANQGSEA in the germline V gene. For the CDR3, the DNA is TGCAGCGTAAATCCGGGACAGGGGAGGGCTGAAGCTTTCTTT. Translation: CSVNPGQGRAEAFF.

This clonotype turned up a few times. CDR3 region: CASGDRGETQYF. The DNA of the CDR3 is TGTGCCAGCGGAGACAGGGGTGAGACCCAGTACTTC. V gene TRBV6-1 combines with J gene TRBJ2-5; 8 bases agree with TRBD1. CDR3 length: 12 amino acids. With 8 bases clipped from V and 5 bases from J, the junction kept 4 bases outside the gene matches. Germline values: CDR1 MNHNS, CDR2 SASEGT.

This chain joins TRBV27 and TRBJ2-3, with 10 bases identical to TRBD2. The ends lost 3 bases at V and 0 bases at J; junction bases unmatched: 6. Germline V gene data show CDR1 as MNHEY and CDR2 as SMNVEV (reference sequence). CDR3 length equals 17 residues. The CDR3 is CASSFLEGLASTDTQYF. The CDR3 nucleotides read TGTGCCAGCAGTTTTCTTGAGGGACTAGCGAGCACAGATACGCAGTATTTT.

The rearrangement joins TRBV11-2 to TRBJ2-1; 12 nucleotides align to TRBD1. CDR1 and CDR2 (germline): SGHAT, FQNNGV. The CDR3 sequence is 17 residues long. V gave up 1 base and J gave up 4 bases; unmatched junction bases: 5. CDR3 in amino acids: CASSLGDRGQVYNEQFF. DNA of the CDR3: TGTGCCAGCAGCTTAGGGGACAGGGGGCAAGTATACAATGAGCAGTTCTTC.

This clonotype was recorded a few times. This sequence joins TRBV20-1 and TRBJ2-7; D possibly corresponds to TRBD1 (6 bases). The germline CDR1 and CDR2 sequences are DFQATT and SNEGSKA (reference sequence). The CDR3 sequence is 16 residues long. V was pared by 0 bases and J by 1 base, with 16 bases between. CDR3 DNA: TGCAGTGCTAGAGATGGCCAGGGGCAGGTTTCCTACGAGCAGTACTTC. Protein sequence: CSARDGQGQVSYEQYF.

The CDR3 spells CASSGPSDTQYF. DNA of the CDR3: TGTGCCAGCAGTGGACCTTCAGATACGCAGTATTTT. The chain joins TRBV6-6 to TRBJ2-3; D is ambiguous. The length of the CDR3 is 12 residues. The germline gives CDR1 MNHNY, CDR2 SVGAGI (reference sequence). Trimming left V 5 bases short and J 4 bases short, with 7 bases between.

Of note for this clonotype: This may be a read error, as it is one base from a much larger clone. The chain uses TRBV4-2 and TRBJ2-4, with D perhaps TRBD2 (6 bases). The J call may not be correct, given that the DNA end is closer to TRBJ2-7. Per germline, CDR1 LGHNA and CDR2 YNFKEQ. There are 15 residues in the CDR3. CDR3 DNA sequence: TGTGCCAGCAGCCAAGGACTAGTGGGAGACAACGAGCAGTACTTC. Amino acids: CASSQGLVGDNEQYF.

The CDR3: CSARDSLAGGNEQFF. DNA of the CDR3: TGCAGTGCTAGAGATTCGCTAGCGGGGGGTAATGAGCAGTTCTTC. The chain links TRBV20-1 to TRBJ2-1; 11 positions agree with TRBD2. This CDR3 is built from 15 residues. Germline V gene lookup returns CDR1 DFQATT and CDR2 SNEGSKA (reference sequence). Trimming at V came to 0 bases and at J to 7 bases, leaving 5 bases not matched to a gene.

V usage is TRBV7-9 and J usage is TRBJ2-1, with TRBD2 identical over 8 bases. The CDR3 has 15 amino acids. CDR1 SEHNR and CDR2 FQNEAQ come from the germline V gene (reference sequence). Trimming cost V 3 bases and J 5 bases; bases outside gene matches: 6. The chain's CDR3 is CASSFTSGPHNEQFF. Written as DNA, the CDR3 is TGTGCCAGCAGCTTCACTAGCGGACCCCACAATGAGCAGTTCTTC.

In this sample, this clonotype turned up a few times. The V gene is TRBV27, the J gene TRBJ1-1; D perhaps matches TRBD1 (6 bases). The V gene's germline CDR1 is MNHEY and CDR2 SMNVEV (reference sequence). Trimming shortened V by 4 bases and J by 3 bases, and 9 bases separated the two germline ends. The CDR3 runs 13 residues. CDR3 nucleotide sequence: TGTGCCAGCAGTTGGGGGGCGGACACTGAAGCTTTCTTT. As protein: CASSWGADTEAFF.

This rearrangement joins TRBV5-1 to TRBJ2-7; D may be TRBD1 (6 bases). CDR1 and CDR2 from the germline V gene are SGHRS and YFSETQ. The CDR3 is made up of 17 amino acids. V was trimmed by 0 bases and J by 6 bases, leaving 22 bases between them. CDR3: CASSLDSRQGRSGEQYF. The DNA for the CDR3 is TGCGCCAGCAGCTTGGACTCACGGCAGGGGCGTTCCGGCGAGCAGTACTTC.

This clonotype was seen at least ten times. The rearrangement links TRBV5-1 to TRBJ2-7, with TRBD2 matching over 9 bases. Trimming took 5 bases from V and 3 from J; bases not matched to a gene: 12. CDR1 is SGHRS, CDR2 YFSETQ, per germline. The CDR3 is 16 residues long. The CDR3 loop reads CASRSTWGSGSYEQYF. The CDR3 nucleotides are TGCGCCAGCAGATCTACCTGGGGTAGCGGGAGCTACGAGCAGTACTTC.

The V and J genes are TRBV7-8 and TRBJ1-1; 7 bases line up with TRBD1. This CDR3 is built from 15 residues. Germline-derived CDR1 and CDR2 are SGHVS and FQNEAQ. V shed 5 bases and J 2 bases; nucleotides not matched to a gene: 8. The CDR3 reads CASSLQTGPNTEAFF. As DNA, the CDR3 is TGTGCCAGCAGCCTACAGACAGGGCCCAACACTGAAGCTTTCTTT. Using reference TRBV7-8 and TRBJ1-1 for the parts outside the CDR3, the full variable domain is GAGVSQSPRYKVAKRGQDVALRCDPISGHVSLFWYQQALGQGPEFLTYFQNEAQLDKSGLPSDRFFAERPEGSVSTLKIQRTQQEDSAVYLCASSLQTGPNTEAFFGQGTRLTVV.

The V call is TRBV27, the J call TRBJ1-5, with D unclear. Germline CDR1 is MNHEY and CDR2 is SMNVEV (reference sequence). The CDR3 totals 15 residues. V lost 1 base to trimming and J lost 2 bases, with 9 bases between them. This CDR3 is CASSLFWDGNQPQHF. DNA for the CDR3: TGTGCCAGCAGTTTATTCTGGGATGGCAATCAGCCCCAGCATTTT.

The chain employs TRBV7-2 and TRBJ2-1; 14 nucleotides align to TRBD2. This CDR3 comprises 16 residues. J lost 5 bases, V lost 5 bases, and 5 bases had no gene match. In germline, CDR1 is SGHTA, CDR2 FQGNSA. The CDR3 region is CASSPGLAGGNNEQFF. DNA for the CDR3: TGTGCCAGCAGCCCCGGACTAGCGGGGGGAAACAATGAGCAGTTCTTC.

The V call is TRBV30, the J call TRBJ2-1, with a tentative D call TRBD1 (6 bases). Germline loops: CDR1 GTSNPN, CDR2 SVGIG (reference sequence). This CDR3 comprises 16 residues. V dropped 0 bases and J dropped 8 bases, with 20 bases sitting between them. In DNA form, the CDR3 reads TGTGCCTGGAGTGTACCTTCGGGACACCCTGGGGATGAGCAGTTCTTC. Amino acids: CAWSVPSGHPGDEQFF.

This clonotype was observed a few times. CDR3 nucleotides: TGTGCCAGCAGTCTACAGGGGGCAAGTCAGCCCCAGCATTTT. Translated, it gives CASSLQGASQPQHF. The gene calls are TRBV27 and TRBJ1-5; 9 bases line up with TRBD1. From germline, CDR1 is MNHEY and CDR2 SMNVEV (reference sequence). Trimming cost V 5 bases and J 6 bases; bases outside gene matches: 5. This CDR3 comprises 14 residues.

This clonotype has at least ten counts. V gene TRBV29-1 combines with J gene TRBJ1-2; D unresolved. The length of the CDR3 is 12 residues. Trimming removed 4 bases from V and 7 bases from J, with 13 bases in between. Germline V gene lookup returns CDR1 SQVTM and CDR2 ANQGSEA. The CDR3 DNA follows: TGCAGCGTTGTAATGGATGGAGGTGGCTACACCTTC. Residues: CSVVMDGGGYTF.

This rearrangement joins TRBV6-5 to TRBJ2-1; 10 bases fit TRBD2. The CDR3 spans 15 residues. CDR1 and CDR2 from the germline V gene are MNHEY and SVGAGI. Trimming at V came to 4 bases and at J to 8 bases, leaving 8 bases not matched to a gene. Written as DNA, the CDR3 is TGTGCCAGCAGTTCTCTAGCGGGAGAATTATATGAGCAGTTCTTC. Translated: CASSSLAGELYEQFF.

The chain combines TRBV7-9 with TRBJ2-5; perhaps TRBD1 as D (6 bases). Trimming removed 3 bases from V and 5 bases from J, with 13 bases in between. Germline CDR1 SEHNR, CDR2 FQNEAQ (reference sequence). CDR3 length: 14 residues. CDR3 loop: CASSLTGSSETQYF. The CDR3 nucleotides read TGTGCCAGCAGCTTGACAGGATCCTCGGAGACCCAGTACTTC. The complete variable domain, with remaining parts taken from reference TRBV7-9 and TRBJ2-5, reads DTGVSQNPRHKITKRGQNVTFRCDPISEHNRLYWYRQTLGQGPEFLTYFQNEAQLEKSRLLSDRFSAERPKGSFSTLEIQRTEQGDSAMYLCASSLTGSSETQYFGPGTRLLVL.

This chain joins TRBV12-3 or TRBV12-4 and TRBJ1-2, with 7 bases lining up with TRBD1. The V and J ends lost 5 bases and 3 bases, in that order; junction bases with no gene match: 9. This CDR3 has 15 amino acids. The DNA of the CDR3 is TGTGCCAGCAGTCCCTCCGGGACAGAGTACTATGGCTACACCTTC. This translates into CASSPSGTEYYGYTF.